The clone carrying this T cell receptor (beta chain) was observed once. Its matching antigen is unknown. These data come from a study of T cell responses to AZD1222 COVID-19 vaccine. Study-wide results and caveats: Repertoire sampling happened only post peak T cell response. Among spike-specific TCRs, nearly half reportedly target unmutated variant regions.

Data came from immunoSEQ multiplex PCR; TCRdb stores just in-frame clones and leaves some out. This table holds about 170,000 clones, approximately 95% found once. The ends were cut back, 10 bases at V and 5 bases at J, with 24 bases in the middle. Germline loops: CDR1 LNHDA, CDR2 SQIVND (reference sequence). This CDR3 has 16 amino acids. This TCR came from an adult in good health. This chain joins TRBV19 and TRBJ1-5; the D gene is possibly TRBD1 (5 bases). The sequences come from peripheral blood, collected on day 0 of AZD1222 vaccination. CDR3 protein: CATSSPGQGRDQPQHF. The CDR3, as DNA: TGTGCCACAAGTAGTCCGGGGCAGGGCAGAGATCAGCCCCAGCATTTT.